The next 25 T cell receptor beta chains were all read from a single sample in a study of blood T cell repertoires in COVID-19. Libraries were prepared by immunoSEQ multiplex PCR; TCRdb keeps only in-frame clonotypes and omits some of them. The sample carries about 68,000 clones, about nine tenths recorded once. Material for sequencing was peripheral blood. The receptors stem from a man aged 25 to 40 with acute or convalescent COVID-19.

The chain carries TRBV30 and TRBJ2-2, with a possible D match to TRBD1 (5 bases). In germline, CDR1 is GTSNPN, CDR2 SVGIG (reference sequence). This CDR3 contains 15 residues. V lost 4 bases, J lost 2 bases, and 14 bases lay in between. The CDR3 here is CAWKGHRLNTGELFF. The CDR3 coding sequence is TGTGCCTGGAAAGGACACCGGTTAAACACCGGGGAGCTGTTTTTT.

The gene calls are TRBV10-3 and TRBJ2-2; a weak D match, TRBD2 (5 bases). CDR1 ENHRY and CDR2 SYGVKD come from the germline V gene. Trimming cost V 6 bases and J 6 bases, with 17 bases left between them. This CDR3 comprises 15 residues. Written as DNA, the CDR3 is TGTGCCATCAGGAGGGAACTTTTCGTCTCCGGGGAGCTGTTTTTT. This sequence encodes CAIRRELFVSGELFF.

The chain joins TRBV9 to TRBJ2-2; tentatively, D is TRBD2 (6 bases). CDR3 length equals 14 residues. V shed 3 bases and J shed 4 bases, with 10 bases lying between them. Germline CDR1 and CDR2: SGDLS and YYNGEE. CDR3 sequence reads: CASSGGDSTGELFF. The CDR3 DNA follows: TGTGCCAGCAGCGGGGGGGACTCCACCGGGGAGCTGTTTTTT.

The genes are TRBV27 and TRBJ1-5; D is unresolved. The V and J ends lost 6 bases and 4 bases respectively, with 19 bases between them. The germline CDR1 and CDR2 sequences are MNHEY and SMNVEV (reference sequence). This CDR3 is 16 amino acids long. The CDR3 here is CASSPLTSRLNQPQHF. The CDR3 nucleotides are TGTGCCAGCAGCCCCCTAACCTCCAGGCTTAATCAGCCCCAGCATTTT.

This clone was recorded a few times. The chain combines TRBV5-1 with TRBJ1-1; 7 bases are a match to TRBD1. V shed 4 bases, J shed 7 bases, and the junction held 4 bases outside the gene matches. CDR1 is SGHRS and CDR2 is YFSETQ in the germline V gene. This CDR3 has 12 residues. The CDR3 nucleotides read TGCGCCAGCAGCCGGGACAGTTTTGAAGCTTTCTTT. This gives the protein CASSRDSFEAFF.

This chain uses TRBV19 with TRBJ1-2, with D hard to call. V was shortened by 10 bases and J by 4 bases, with 16 bases between the two germline ends. The CDR3 consists of 13 residues. Germline CDR1 is LNHDA and CDR2 is SQIVND (reference sequence). DNA for the CDR3: TGTGCCACCTCGGCTGGGCTGTTCTATGGCTACACCTTC. It translates to CATSAGLFYGYTF.

The V call is TRBV6-6, the J call TRBJ1-1, with D possibly TRBD1 on 6 matching bases. Germline CDR1 reads MNHNY; CDR2 reads SVGAGI (reference sequence). The CDR3 loop spans 15 amino acids. Deletions cut 0 bases from V and 5 bases from J, with 13 bases between. The CDR3 region has the DNA TGTGCCAGCAGTTACTCGAACAGGGCAGGAACTGAAGCTTTCTTT. Its translation: CASSYSNRAGTEAFF.

The J gene is TRBJ2-1, the V gene TRBV4-2; 10 bases align to TRBD2. Germline loops: CDR1 LGHNA, CDR2 YNFKEQ. This CDR3 is built from 15 residues. V was pared by 4 bases and J by 3 bases, with 3 bases of the junction left unmatched. The CDR3 region has the DNA TGTGCCAGCAGCCTACTAGCGGGAAGCTACAATGAGCAGTTCTTC. Its protein is CASSLLAGSYNEQFF.

The rearrangement uses TRBV7-9 and TRBJ1-2; D not resolved. This CDR3 is built from 13 residues. V lost 1 base and J 3 bases, leaving 6 bases between the germline ends. Germline V gene sequence: CDR1 SEHNR, CDR2 FQNEAQ (reference sequence). The CDR3 protein is CASSLEAYYGYTF. The CDR3 region has the DNA TGTGCCAGCAGCTTAGAAGCCTACTATGGCTACACCTTC.

The V gene is TRBV15, the J gene TRBJ2-1; no reliable D call. V was shortened by 2 bases and J by 8 bases, with 16 bases between the two germline ends. Per germline, CDR1 LNHNV and CDR2 YYDKDF (reference sequence). The CDR3 consists of 15 residues. The CDR3, as DNA: TGTGCCACCAGCAGACGCTCCAATAGCCGCGATGAGCAGTTCTTC. It specifies CATSRRSNSRDEQFF.

This chain joins TRBV5-6 and TRBJ1-2; TRBD1 is a possible D gene (5 bases). Germline V CDR1 and CDR2: SGHDT, YYEEEE. This CDR3 has 14 amino acids. Trimming cost V 4 bases and J 8 bases, with 18 bases left between them. In DNA, the CDR3 is TGTGCCAGCAGCCTGGCGGGTTCAGGGTACGGCTACACCTTC. Translated: CASSLAGSGYGYTF.

The gene calls are TRBV10-3 and TRBJ1-3, with 8 bases that match TRBD1. Germline CDR1 and CDR2: ENHRY and SYGVKD. V lost 6 bases to trimming and J lost 0 bases; unmatched junction nucleotides: 10. CDR3 length equals 17 residues. CDR3 protein: CAIRSDRGDLSGNTIYF. Written as DNA, the CDR3 is TGTGCCATCAGGTCAGACAGGGGCGATCTCTCTGGAAACACCATATATTTT.

The chain couples TRBV10-3 to TRBJ1-3; D possibly corresponds to TRBD1 (6 bases). The germline V gene encodes CDR1 ENHRY and CDR2 SYGVKD. Between the trimmed V and J ends, which lost 7 bases and 4 bases, there was a span of 17 bases. The CDR3 consists of 15 residues. Here the CDR3 DNA reads TGTGCCATCAAAGAACAGGGTAGCCTAGGAAACACCATATATTTT. The encoded protein is CAIKEQGSLGNTIYF.

The chain recombines TRBV6-1 with TRBJ2-7, with 9 bases matching TRBD1. V lost 2 bases to trimming and J lost 3 bases; unmatched junction nucleotides: 2. The germline V gene encodes CDR1 MNHNS and CDR2 SASEGT. The CDR3 sequence is 14 residues long. For the CDR3, the DNA is TGTGCCAGCAGTGAATGGGACAGGGTCTACGAGCAGTACTTC. It encodes CASSEWDRVYEQYF.

The chain has TRBV21-1 and TRBJ1-1. TRBV21-1 is assigned pseudogene status. CDR3 length: 16 residues. This CDR3 reads CASREPLATIRTEAFF. The CDR3 region has the DNA TGTGCAAGCAGGGAACCTTTAGCTACAATTCGCACTGAAGCTTTCTTT.

This rearrangement joins TRBV6-5 to TRBJ2-2; D remains unclear. Germline V gene sequence: CDR1 MNHEY, CDR2 SVGAGI. Deletions cut 2 bases from V and 7 bases from J, with 11 bases between. The CDR3 is made up of 14 amino acids. The CDR3 reads CASSYRGIDGELFF. The CDR3 nucleotides are TGTGCCAGCAGTTACAGAGGTATTGACGGGGAGCTGTTTTTT.

The V gene is TRBV9, the J gene TRBJ1-3; D uncertain. The CDR3 is 16 amino acids. V was trimmed by 0 bases and J by 3 bases, leaving 13 bases between them. CDR1 and CDR2 (germline): SGDLS, YYNGEE. The CDR3 region has the DNA TGTGCCAGCAGCGTAGGAGGATTGATGGGTGGAAACACCATATATTTT. Its protein product is CASSVGGLMGGNTIYF.

This chain joins TRBV9 and TRBJ1-2; D gene uncertain. The V end lost 0 bases, the J end lost 5 bases, and 8 bases lay between the germline ends. Germline V gene data show CDR1 as SGDLS and CDR2 as YYNGEE. The CDR3 contains 13 residues. The CDR3 region is CASSVDSAYGYTF. The CDR3 DNA reads as TGTGCCAGCAGCGTAGACAGTGCTTATGGCTACACCTTC. The whole variable domain, remainder taken from reference TRBV9 and TRBJ1-2, is DSGVTQTPKHLITATGQRVTLRCSPRSGDLSVYWYQQSLDQGLQFLIQYYNGEERAKGNILERFSAQQFPDLHSELNLSSLELGDSALYFCASSVDSAYGYTFGSGTRLTVV.

This clone was seen just once. This chain links TRBV5-1 with TRBJ2-7; 9 nucleotides match TRBD1. CDR1 is SGHRS and CDR2 is YFSETQ in the germline V gene. This CDR3 spans 13 amino acids. V lost 4 bases to trimming and J lost 3 bases; unmatched junction nucleotides: 2. DNA of the CDR3: TGCGCCAGCAGCCGGGGACAGGGCTACGAGCAGTACTTC. Amino acid sequence: CASSRGQGYEQYF.

The V call is TRBV11-2, the J call TRBJ1-3, with D possibly matching TRBD1 (5 bases). From germline, CDR1 is SGHAT and CDR2 FQNNGV. The CDR3 extends over 13 amino acids. Trimming took 10 bases from V and 1 from J, leaving 11 bases between them. CDR3 nucleotide sequence: TGTGCCACCTCAGGGCTGTCTGGAAACACCATATATTTT. Translated, it gives CATSGLSGNTIYF.

This clone is a singleton in its sample. This sequence joins TRBV5-1 and TRBJ2-3; D not resolved. V lost 2 bases to trimming and J lost 5 bases, with 12 bases between them. The CDR3 spans 14 residues. Germline CDR1 reads SGHRS; CDR2 reads YFSETQ. The CDR3 protein is CASSFGPSGDTQYF. CDR3 in DNA: TGCGCCAGCAGCTTCGGTCCTTCGGGAGATACGCAGTATTTT.

The V gene is TRBV5-1, the J gene TRBJ2-3; D gene unclear. Trimming removed 3 bases from V and 2 bases from J, with 19 bases in between. Per the germline V gene, CDR1 is SGHRS and CDR2 is YFSETQ. The CDR3 spans 17 residues. In nucleotides, the CDR3 is TGCGCCAGCAGCTATACCTCATTGGCCCAAACCACAGATACGCAGTATTTT. It translates to CASSYTSLAQTTDTQYF.

The V call is TRBV30, the J call TRBJ1-4, with 7 nucleotides matching TRBD1. The CDR3 consists of 14 residues. V dropped 5 bases and J dropped 2; count of bases not matched to a gene: 5. CDR1 and CDR2 (germline): GTSNPN, SVGIG (reference sequence). The CDR3 bases are TGTGCCTGGGGAACAGGGGCCACTAATGAAAAACTGTTTTTT. This sequence encodes CAWGTGATNEKLFF.

The chain uses TRBV27 and TRBJ2-7; 11 positions agree with TRBD1. V dropped 6 bases and J dropped 5; count of bases not matched to a gene: 9. This CDR3 contains 15 residues. CDR1 and CDR2 from the germline V gene are MNHEY and SMNVEV (reference sequence). The CDR3 region has the DNA TGTGCCAGCAGCCGAAGGGACAGGGGGTTTAACGAGCAGTACTTC. Its protein product is CASSRRDRGFNEQYF.

This clone occurred once. This chain links TRBV19 with TRBJ2-1; D is possibly TRBD2 (5 bases). Trimming removed 1 base from V and 6 bases from J, with 10 bases in between. This CDR3 region has 14 residues. Germline lookup yields CDR1 LNHDA and CDR2 SQIVND (reference sequence). The chain's CDR3 is CASSIGAALNEQFF. The CDR3 nucleotides read TGTGCCAGTAGTATAGGAGCGGCTCTCAATGAGCAGTTCTTC.